These T cell receptor beta chains were read from a single sample in a study of identical twins. TCRdb ran MiXCR on the 5' RACE reads and lists one entry per CDR3 protein. Of approximately 210,000 distinct CDR3 sequences in the sample, approximately 9% were seen once. Sequences were obtained from memory (CD45RO+) T cells sorted from blood. These receptor sequences come from a woman aged 18-30 years in good health. The CDR3 runs from the conserved cysteine through the conserved F or W. Fields, in order: D gene, J gene, V gene, clone size, CDR3 protein, CDR3 DNA. The D gene is left open where the match is weak. Clone size appears in some rows only: once, few, many, or a class for an expanded clone.

D: TRBD2; J: TRBJ2-7; V: TRBV4-3; size: many; CDR3: CASSQGIASGMGEQYF; DNA: TGCGCCAGCAGCCAAGGTATCGCTAGCGGGATGGGGGAGCAGTACTTC
D: TRBD1; J: TRBJ2-5; V: TRBV12-3/TRBV12-4; size: -; CDR3: CASSLRSGGRETQYF; DNA: TGTGCCAGCAGTTTACGATCAGGGGGCAGGGAGACCCAGTACTTC
D: TRBD1; J: TRBJ1-5; V: TRBV5-8; size: many; CDR3: CASSLEDRHGQPQHF; DNA: TGTGCCAGCAGCTTGGAGGACAGGCACGGGCAGCCCCAGCATTTT
D: -; J: TRBJ1-5; V: TRBV2; size: medium-sized; CDR3: CASQPGGSNQPQHF; DNA: TGTGCCAGCCAGCCGGGGGGTAGCAATCAGCCCCAGCATTTT
D: -; J: TRBJ2-1; V: TRBV4-3; size: many; CDR3: CASSQDRRTEQFF; DNA: TGCGCCAGCAGCCAAGATCGTCGGACAGAGCAGTTCTTC
D: TRBD1; J: TRBJ1-1; V: TRBV10-3; size: few; CDR3: CAIRGLTGIGNTEAFF; DNA: TGTGCCATCAGGGGCCTGACAGGGATCGGGAACACTGAAGCTTTCTTT
D: -; J: TRBJ2-2; V: TRBV20-1; size: -; CDR3: CSARGANTGELFF; DNA: TGCAGTGCTAGAGGGGCTAACACCGGGGAGCTGTTTTTT
D: -; J: TRBJ2-5; V: TRBV20-1; size: few; CDR3: CSARSRWETQYF; DNA: TGCAGTGCTAGGAGCAGGTGGGAGACCCAGTACTTC
D: -; J: TRBJ2-1; V: TRBV7-9; size: few; CDR3: CASSLVPISYNEQFF; DNA: TGTGCCAGCAGCTTAGTACCGATCTCCTACAATGAGCAGTTCTTC
D: -; J: TRBJ2-5; V: TRBV20-1; size: few; CDR3: CSASKGAGQQETQYF; DNA: TGCAGTGCTAGCAAGGGGGCGGGACAGCAAGAGACCCAGTACTTC
D: -; J: TRBJ1-1; V: TRBV25-1; size: few; CDR3: CASGVGGTEAFF; DNA: TGTGCCAGCGGAGTCGGGGGCACTGAAGCTTTCTTT
D: -; J: TRBJ1-1; V: TRBV29-1; size: many; CDR3: CSVEGVNWGQDTEAFF; DNA: TGCAGCGTTGAAGGGGTAAACTGGGGGCAGGACACTGAAGCTTTCTTT
D: -; J: TRBJ2-1; V: TRBV20-1; size: -; CDR3: CSADARVNEQFF; DNA: TGCAGTGCTGACGCTAGAGTCAATGAGCAGTTCTTC
D: TRBD1; J: TRBJ1-2; V: TRBV6-1; size: -; CDR3: CASSALPGQGFYGYTF; DNA: TGTGCCAGCAGTGCACTCCCGGGACAGGGTTTTTATGGCTACACCTTC
D: -; J: TRBJ1-2; V: TRBV12-3/TRBV12-4; size: -; CDR3: CASSPYFYIDYGYTF; DNA: TGTGCCAGCAGTCCGTACTTTTATATTGACTATGGCTACACCTTC
D: -; J: TRBJ2-5; V: TRBV6-1; size: few; CDR3: CASRGSGLEGETQYF; DNA: TGTGCCAGCAGGGGCAGTGGGCTGGAGGGAGAGACCCAGTACTTC
D: -; J: TRBJ2-3; V: TRBV10-3; size: few; CDR3: CAIRDSGSGFDTQYF; DNA: TGTGCCATCAGGGATTCGGGTTCCGGGTTCGATACGCAGTATTTT
D: TRBD2; J: TRBJ2-5; V: TRBV20-1; size: -; CDR3: CSATGTSGTATQYF; DNA: TGCAGTGCTACCGGGACTAGCGGGACGGCGACCCAGTACTTC
D: -; J: TRBJ2-7; V: TRBV6-1; size: few; CDR3: CASSEGVTGYEQYF; DNA: TGTGCCAGCAGTGAAGGGGTAACGGGATACGAGCAGTACTTC
D: -; J: TRBJ1-4; V: TRBV30; size: -; CDR3: CALRDGSEKLFF; DNA: TGTGCCTTAAGAGATGGGAGCGAAAAACTGTTTTTT
D: -; J: TRBJ2-7; V: TRBV12-3/TRBV12-4; size: few; CDR3: CASSLGTAYYEQYF; DNA: TGTGCCAGCAGTTTAGGGACAGCTTACTACGAGCAGTACTTC
D: -; J: TRBJ1-3; V: TRBV7-2; size: many; CDR3: CASSPTTGNTIYF; DNA: TGTGCCAGCAGCCCTACAACTGGAAACACCATATATTTT
D: TRBD2; J: TRBJ2-5; V: TRBV5-1; size: few; CDR3: CASRNGLAGTALETQYF; DNA: TGCGCCAGCAGAAACGGACTAGCGGGGACAGCCCTGGAGACCCAGTACTTC
D: -; J: TRBJ2-1; V: TRBV29-1; size: -; CDR3: CSVGNYPTGNEQFF; DNA: TGCAGCGTTGGGAACTACCCAACTGGGAATGAGCAGTTCTTC
D: TRBD1; J: TRBJ1-6; V: TRBV5-1; size: few; CDR3: CASSQQGQGNSPLHF; DNA: TGCGCCAGCAGCCAGCAGGGACAGGGAAATTCACCCCTCCACTTT
D: -; J: TRBJ1-1; V: TRBV15; size: -; CDR3: CATSRVGDEAFF; DNA: TGTGCCACCAGCAGGGTGGGCGATGAAGCTTTCTTT
D: -; J: TRBJ2-1; V: TRBV5-1; size: many; CDR3: CASSPGFYNEQFF; DNA: TGCGCCAGCAGCCCGGGGTTTTACAATGAGCAGTTCTTC
D: -; J: TRBJ2-3; V: TRBV12-3/TRBV12-4; size: few; CDR3: CASSLVGGGTDTQYF; DNA: TGTGCCAGCAGTTTAGTAGGTGGCGGCACAGATACGCAGTATTTT
D: TRBD1; J: TRBJ2-7; V: TRBV27; size: -; CDR3: CASRRRTGAYEQYF; DNA: TGTGCCAGCAGGAGACGGACAGGGGCGTACGAGCAGTACTTC
D: TRBD2; J: TRBJ2-7; V: TRBV6-5; size: -; CDR3: CASSYTSGRGEQYF; DNA: TGTGCCAGCAGTTACACTAGCGGGAGGGGCGAGCAGTACTTC
D: -; J: TRBJ2-2; V: TRBV6-5; size: -; CDR3: CASSSPFGVHGELFF; DNA: TGTGCCAGCAGTTCCCCCTTCGGTGTCCACGGGGAGCTGTTTTTT
D: TRBD1; J: TRBJ2-5; V: TRBV5-1; size: many; CDR3: CASSRQGGLRETQYF; DNA: TGCGCCAGCAGTCGCCAAGGGGGCTTGAGAGAGACCCAGTACTTC
D: -; J: TRBJ1-2; V: TRBV9; size: many; CDR3: CASSPPAGYYGYTF; DNA: TGTGCCAGCAGCCCCCCCGCAGGATATTATGGCTACACCTTC
D: -; J: TRBJ2-3; V: TRBV27; size: few; CDR3: CASRGAGQTDTQYF; DNA: TGTGCCAGCAGGGGGGCGGGACAAACAGATACGCAGTATTTT
D: TRBD1; J: TRBJ2-7; V: TRBV27; size: -; CDR3: CASRQGTGHYEQYF; DNA: TGTGCCAGCAGGCAGGGGACAGGGCACTACGAGCAGTACTTC
D: TRBD2; J: TRBJ2-1; V: TRBV11-2; size: once; CDR3: CASTPTTGTSYNEQFF; DNA: TGTGCCAGCACCCCCACAACCGGGACTAGCTACAATGAGCAGTTCTTC
D: TRBD1; J: TRBJ2-1; V: TRBV5-1; size: many; CDR3: CASSAGTGRNEQFF; DNA: TGCGCCAGCAGCGCCGGGACAGGGAGGAATGAGCAGTTCTTC
D: -; J: TRBJ2-7; V: TRBV7-2; size: -; CDR3: CASSFRLGGNEQYF; DNA: TGTGCCAGCAGCTTTAGACTAGGAGGGAACGAGCAGTACTTC
D: -; J: TRBJ2-1; V: TRBV11-3; size: few; CDR3: CASSLEGRNEQFF; DNA: TGTGCCAGCAGCTTAGAGGGAAGGAATGAGCAGTTCTTC
D: -; J: TRBJ2-4; V: TRBV10-3; size: -; CDR3: CAISTGKRAKNIQYF; DNA: TGTGCCATCAGCACAGGGAAAAGGGCCAAAAACATTCAGTACTTC
D: -; J: TRBJ1-4; V: TRBV12-3/TRBV12-4; size: many; CDR3: CASGWGATNEKLFF; DNA: TGTGCCAGCGGCTGGGGGGCGACTAATGAAAAACTGTTTTTT
D: TRBD1; J: TRBJ1-1; V: TRBV13; size: -; CDR3: CASRRRQGRARDTEAFF; DNA: TGTGCCAGCAGACGCCGACAGGGAAGGGCGCGGGACACTGAAGCTTTCTTT
D: TRBD1; J: TRBJ2-1; V: TRBV12-3/TRBV12-4; size: few; CDR3: CASSGGTGVNEQFF; DNA: TGTGCCAGCAGTGGCGGGACAGGGGTCAATGAGCAGTTCTTC
D: -; J: TRBJ2-5; V: TRBV12-3/TRBV12-4; size: few; CDR3: CASSLISGGLGTQYF; DNA: TGTGCCAGCAGTTTGATAAGCGGTGGCTTAGGGACCCAGTACTTC
D: TRBD2; J: TRBJ2-1; V: TRBV5-1; size: few; CDR3: CASSLRLAGGPNEQFF; DNA: TGCGCCAGCAGCTTACGACTAGCGGGGGGTCCCAATGAGCAGTTCTTC
D: -; J: TRBJ2-7; V: TRBV3-1; size: few; CDR3: CASSQDRGEQYF; DNA: TGTGCCAGCAGCCAAGATAGAGGGGAGCAGTACTTC
D: -; J: TRBJ1-6; V: TRBV10-1; size: -; CDR3: CASQGIRNSPLHF; DNA: TGCGCCAGCCAGGGTATCCGGAATTCACCCCTCCACTTT
D: -; J: TRBJ2-2; V: TRBV10-3; size: -; CDR3: CAISGQTNTGELFF; DNA: TGTGCCATCAGCGGACAGACGAACACCGGGGAGCTGTTTTTT
D: TRBD1; J: TRBJ2-1; V: TRBV14; size: few; CDR3: CASSRGLGQFF; DNA: TGTGCCAGCAGCAGGGGGCTTGGGCAGTTCTTC
D: TRBD2; J: TRBJ2-1; V: TRBV27; size: -; CDR3: CASSNLGGYDNEQFF; DNA: TGTGCCAGCAGCAACCTGGGGGGGTATGACAATGAGCAGTTCTTC
D: TRBD2; J: TRBJ2-5; V: TRBV6-1; size: many; CDR3: CASALISGGRYETQYF; DNA: TGTGCCAGCGCTCTTATTTCGGGGGGGCGATATGAGACCCAGTACTTC
D: -; J: TRBJ1-1; V: TRBV19; size: -; CDR3: CASSPAQRGEAFF; DNA: TGTGCCAGTAGCCCTGCCCAGAGGGGTGAAGCTTTCTTT
D: -; J: TRBJ2-7; V: TRBV5-1; size: many; CDR3: CASSPQGLVSYEQYF; DNA: TGCGCCAGCAGCCCCCAAGGGTTGGTCTCCTACGAGCAGTACTTC
D: -; J: TRBJ1-5; V: TRBV20-1; size: many; CDR3: CSAPGHQALGGDQPQHF; DNA: TGCAGTGCCCCTGGCCATCAGGCGCTCGGCGGGGATCAGCCCCAGCATTTT
D: TRBD1; J: TRBJ2-1; V: TRBV11-2; size: few; CDR3: CASSFGQGKNEQFF; DNA: TGTGCCAGCAGCTTTGGACAGGGGAAGAATGAGCAGTTCTTC
D: TRBD2; J: TRBJ2-7; V: TRBV20-1; size: few; CDR3: CSARDPGTSRVEQYF; DNA: TGCAGTGCTAGAGACCCCGGGACTAGTAGGGTCGAGCAGTACTTC
D: -; J: TRBJ2-2; V: TRBV3-1; size: few; CDR3: CASSPPREVTRRTGELFF; DNA: TGTGCCAGCAGCCCCCCCCGTGAGGTGACCCGGCGGACCGGGGAGCTGTTTTTT
D: TRBD1; J: TRBJ1-2; V: TRBV19; size: many; CDR3: CASSTIQGAGDYGYTF; DNA: TGTGCCAGTAGTACGATACAGGGGGCTGGAGACTATGGCTACACCTTC
D: TRBD2; J: TRBJ2-1; V: TRBV6-1; size: -; CDR3: CASATLAGVSYNEQFF; DNA: TGTGCCAGCGCTACCCTAGCGGGGGTCTCCTACAATGAGCAGTTCTTC